The text below deals with one TCR beta chain. Its antigen remains unknown. The data were taken from a study of molecular identifiers for immune sequencing clone quantification. Study details: Four portions were sequenced after RNA from around 20,000 or 99,000 naive CD8 cells was split five ways in replicates.

TCRdb reprocessed the PCR reads via MiXCR and lists one record per CDR3 protein. The table lists under 350,000 distinct CDR3 sequences, roughly 24% of them singletons. A CD8+CD4-CCR7+CD45RA+ gate was used to sort naive CD8 T cells. This CDR3 is 15 amino acids long. V dropped 4 bases and J dropped 1; count of bases not matched to a gene: 4. The germline V gene encodes CDR1 MDHEN and CDR2 SYDVKM. Findings and limits, study-wide: Clones that exceeded 20 RNA copies held over 98% of effector molecules, yet under 1% in naive cells. Amid roughly 1 million naive cells, spiked Jurkat TCR RNA from one cell was reportedly still detectable.

Sample: naive CD8+ T cells from blood, with Jurkat cell RNA spiked in. Subset here: FACS-sorted CD8+CD4-CCR7+CD45RA+ naive T cells. The TCR comes from a human donor in good health. Some libraries in this study had Jurkat cell RNA spiked in. The chain recombines TRBV28 with TRBJ2-7; 10 bases fit TRBD2. The CDR3 region is CASSSSGGPSYEQYF. CDR3 nucleotide sequence: TGTGCCAGCAGTTCTAGCGGGGGCCCTTCCTACGAGCAGTACTTC. The entire variable domain, with the rest obtained from reference TRBV28 and TRBJ2-7, is as follows: DVKVTQSSRYLVKRTGEKVFLECVQDMDHENMFWYRQDPGLGLRLIYFSYDVKMKEKGDIPEGYSVSREKKERFSLILESASTNQTSMYLCASSSSGGPSYEQYFGPGTRLTVT.